The 14 T cell receptor beta chains reported below all come from one sample, sequenced in a study of radiotherapy plus CTLA-4 blockade in lung cancer. Sequencing was performed with immunoSEQ multiplex PCR; in TCRdb, only in-frame clones are kept and a portion is missing. The table includes 50,000 to 65,000 clones, over 70% detected once. The material sequenced was peripheral blood, taken from a patient treated with radiotherapy plus ipilimumab. The receptors shown here come from a human donor with non-small cell lung cancer who had a partial response to radiotherapy plus ipilimumab.

This clone was detected only a few times. V usage is TRBV18 and J usage is TRBJ1-6; TRBD1 might be the D (6 bases). Germline assignment: CDR1 KGHSH and CDR2 LQKENI. Trimming took off 6 bases at V and 7 bases at J, with 13 bases between the two ends. This CDR3 region has 14 residues. The CDR3 spells CASSGDTGNSPLHF. As DNA, the CDR3 is TGTGCCAGCTCTGGGGACACAGGAAATTCACCCCTCCACTTT.

The chain recombines TRBV7-8 with TRBJ2-3, with D maybe TRBD1 (6 bases). Trimming removed 5 bases from V and 2 bases from J, with 17 bases in between. Germline assignment: CDR1 SGHVS and CDR2 FQNEAQ. The length of the CDR3 is 16 residues. The CDR3 DNA sequence: TGTGCCAGCAGCCTAGAATGGACAGACGCCACAGATACGCAGTATTTT. Its translation is CASSLEWTDATDTQYF.

The chain combines TRBV28 with TRBJ1-2, with a weak D call TRBD1 (6 bases). The CDR3 is made up of 14 amino acids. Germline CDR1 reads MDHEN; CDR2 reads SYDVKM. V was trimmed by 3 bases and J by 4 bases, leaving 12 bases between them. This CDR3 reads CASSLWGRGYGYTF. The CDR3 DNA follows: TGTGCCAGCAGTTTGTGGGGGCGCGGCTATGGCTACACCTTC.

This clone came up a few times. This chain uses TRBV10-2 with TRBJ1-5; 8 bases map to TRBD1. The CDR3 is 14 residues long. V lost 3 bases and J lost 5; bases outside the gene matches: 3. Germline V gene lookup returns CDR1 WSHSY and CDR2 SAAADI. The CDR3 DNA reads as TGCGCCAGCAGTGAACAGGGGGATGATCAGCCCCAGCATTTT. It specifies CASSEQGDDQPQHF.

The table lists this clone with a few counts. The chain uses TRBV19 and TRBJ2-7; 9 bases line up with TRBD1. The CDR3 has 16 residues. V trimming: 7 bases; J trimming: 4 bases; junction bases outside the gene matches: 14. Germline V gene data show CDR1 as LNHDA and CDR2 as SQIVND (reference sequence). CDR3 nucleotides: TGTGCCAGTACCCCTCGAACCGGGACAGGGCTATACGAGCAGTACTTC. Protein sequence: CASTPRTGTGLYEQYF.

The J gene is TRBJ1-4, the V gene TRBV9; 7 nucleotides agree with TRBD1. CDR1 is SGDLS, CDR2 YYNGEE, per germline. The CDR3 is 15 amino acids. The junction had 3 bases not matched to a gene; V was cut back by 0 bases and J by 4 bases. The CDR3 DNA follows: TGTGCCAGCAGCGTAGCGACAGGGTTTAATGAAAAACTGTTTTTT. It specifies CASSVATGFNEKLFF.

This chain links TRBV27 with TRBJ2-5; D may be TRBD2 (6 bases). The germline CDR1 and CDR2 sequences are MNHEY and SMNVEV (reference sequence). The V end lost 4 bases, the J end lost 1 base, and 10 bases lay between the germline ends. CDR3 length: 14 residues. The CDR3 nucleotides read TGTGCCAGCAGTTCCGCCGGGAGCCAAGAGACCCAGTACTTC. Its translation: CASSSAGSQETQYF.

CDR3 in DNA: TGTGCCAGCAGCTTGGGACAGCAAGAGACCCAGTACTTC. Amino acids: CASSLGQQETQYF. The V gene is TRBV5-4, the J gene TRBJ2-5; perhaps TRBD1 as D (5 bases). Germline values: CDR1 SGHNT, CDR2 YYREEE (reference sequence). V was clipped by 0 bases and J by 2 bases, with 5 bases between them. CDR3 length equals 13 residues.

The chain links TRBV30 to TRBJ1-5; D may be TRBD1 (6 bases). CDR3 size: 15 residues. The V gene lost 2 bases and the J gene lost 6 bases, with 17 bases spanning the gap. From germline, CDR1 is GTSNPN and CDR2 SVGIG (reference sequence). The CDR3: CAWSLYGQGSQPQHF. The CDR3 nucleotides read TGTGCCTGGAGTTTGTACGGGCAGGGGAGTCAGCCCCAGCATTTT.

This clone showed up just once. The rearrangement joins TRBV28 to TRBJ2-7; TRBD1 is a possible D gene (5 bases). This CDR3 contains 16 residues. Germline V gene data show CDR1 as MDHEN and CDR2 as SYDVKM. V was shortened by 3 bases and J by 1 base, with 16 bases between the two germline ends. DNA of the CDR3: TGTGCCAGCAGTTTCTCGACAGCCACTTTATCCTACGAGCAGTACTTC. Translated, it gives CASSFSTATLSYEQYF.

The rearrangement uses TRBV29-1 and TRBJ2-5, with D unresolved. The V and J ends lost 3 bases and 9 bases respectively, with 14 bases between them. CDR1 and CDR2 (germline): SQVTM, ANQGSEA. The CDR3 loop spans 12 amino acids. CDR3 sequence (DNA): TGCAGCGTTGAGTGGCTCGCCGGGTCCCAGTACTTC. Amino acids: CSVEWLAGSQYF.

A word on this clone: Other DNA sequences in the sample encode the same CDR3. The genes are TRBV5-1 and TRBJ2-7; 9 bases are shared with TRBD1. The CDR3 length is 13 residues. J gave up 4 bases and V 3 bases, and 2 bases lay outside the gene matches. Germline-derived CDR1 and CDR2 are SGHRS and YFSETQ. The CDR3 coding sequence is TGCGCCAGCAGCTGGACAGGGGTATACGAGCAGTACTTC. It translates to CASSWTGVYEQYF.

V gene TRBV6-5 combines with J gene TRBJ2-1, with TRBD2 identical over 12 bases. The CDR3 runs to 14 residues. Germline V gene data show CDR1 as MNHEY and CDR2 as SVGAGI. Trimming at V came to 9 bases and at J to 7 bases, leaving 7 bases not matched to a gene. In nucleotides, the CDR3 is TGTGCCAGTGCGCTAGCGGGGGGGCGGAATGAGCAGTTCTTC. Translated, it gives CASALAGGRNEQFF.

This sequence joins TRBV7-9 and TRBJ1-1; D is ambiguous. Trimming removed 2 bases from V and 0 bases from J, with 10 bases in between. Per germline, CDR1 SEHNR and CDR2 FQNEAQ (reference sequence). The CDR3 runs 15 residues. The CDR3 nucleotides read TGTGCCAGCAGCTTATTAAGTGGGCTGAACACTGAAGCTTTCTTT. Protein product: CASSLLSGLNTEAFF.